These 8 T cell receptor beta chains were sequenced from one sample in a study of blood T cells in healthy people across ages. A second 7 to 11 cycle PCR used barcoded and J-beta primers. In TCRdb, the 5' RACE reads were re-called with MiXCR into one record per CDR3 protein. The table has under 750,000 distinct CDR3 sequences, around 50% seen once. Sequences were obtained from blood. Receptors originate from a man older than 75 in good health.

The CDR3 DNA follows: TGCAGCGTTGAAGCGGGGGGGCCTCGACAGTTCTTC. Protein product: CSVEAGGPRQFF. The V gene is TRBV29-1, the J gene TRBJ2-1, with 8 bases identical to TRBD2. With V trimmed by 1 base and J by 13 bases, 6 bases remained unmatched. CDR3 length: 12 amino acids. Germline CDR1 SQVTM, CDR2 ANQGSEA.

This clonotype appeared a few times. The J gene is TRBJ2-1, the V gene TRBV7-2; 9 bases map to TRBD1. The CDR3 consists of 14 residues. Germline values: CDR1 SGHTA, CDR2 FQGNSA. Germline trimming cut 5 bases from V and 10 bases from J; bases unmatched to any gene: 9. CDR3 region: CASSQQQGAWEQFF. The CDR3 coding sequence is TGTGCCAGCAGCCAGCAACAGGGGGCGTGGGAGCAGTTCTTC.

This sequence joins TRBV4-1 and TRBJ2-3, with D maybe TRBD2 (5 bases). Germline CDR1 MGHRA, CDR2 YSYEKL. This CDR3 is built from 13 residues. V was cut by 1 base and J by 4 bases, with 6 bases left in between. The CDR3 sequence is CASSQGTSDTQYF. The CDR3 DNA follows: TGCGCCAGCAGCCAAGGGACTTCAGATACGCAGTATTTT.

Concerning this clonotype: Relative to the germline gene, one junction end is altered; a read error may explain this. The chain is built from TRBV30 and TRBJ1-2, with a tentative D call TRBD1 (6 bases). The CDR3 is made up of 12 amino acids. Germline CDR1 reads GTSNPN; CDR2 reads SVGIG (reference sequence). The CDR3: CTWTFTGYGYTF. The CDR3, as DNA: TGTACCTGGACTTTCACAGGGTATGGCTACACCTTC.

This clonotype was counted between two and nine times. The CDR3 DNA is TGTGCCAGTTCAATTGGGCAGAGCTATGGCTACACCTTC. It yields the protein CASSIGQSYGYTF. The chain is built from TRBV19 and TRBJ1-2; D uncertain. The CDR3 loop spans 13 amino acids. Trimming stripped 8 bases from V and 4 bases from J, with 14 bases between. Germline assignment: CDR1 LNHDA and CDR2 SQIVND (reference sequence).

This clonotype was picked up a small number of times. The rearrangement uses TRBV7-2 and TRBJ1-2; TRBD1 might be the D (6 bases). Trimming stripped 5 bases from V and 3 bases from J, with 10 bases between. The length of the CDR3 is 13 residues. CDR1 is SGHTA, CDR2 FQGNSA, per germline. CDR3 bases: TGTGCCAGCAGCCCGGACAGCTACTATGGCTACACCTTC. Residues: CASSPDSYYGYTF.

This clonotype was counted a few times. The chain carries TRBV2 and TRBJ2-3; D assignment may be TRBD1 or TRBD2 (5 bases each). Trimming removed 7 bases at V and 0 bases at J, with 8 bases between. CDR1 is SNHLY and CDR2 is FYNNEI in the germline V gene. The CDR3 consists of 13 residues. The CDR3 region has the DNA TGTGCCAGCAATGGGGGTAGCACAGATACGCAGTATTTT. It translates to CASNGGSTDTQYF.

The gene calls are TRBV5-4 and TRBJ2-2, with TRBD1 matching 7 bases. The CDR3 sequence is 15 residues long. Germline trimming cut 4 bases from V and 4 bases from J; bases unmatched to any gene: 7. Germline CDR1 is SGHNT and CDR2 is YYREEE (reference sequence). The CDR3 DNA reads as TGTGCCAGCAGCCCGGAAGCAGGGGGCACCGGGGAGCTGTTTTTT. Translating gives CASSPEAGGTGELFF. The variable domain in full, with the rest retrieved from reference TRBV5-4 and TRBJ2-2, is ETGVTQSPTHLIKTRGQQVTLRCSSQSGHNTVSWYQQALGQGPQFIFQYYREEENGRGNFPPRFSGLQFPNYSSELNVNALELDDSALYLCASSPEAGGTGELFFGEGSRLTVL.